The 17 T cell receptor beta chains reported below all come from one sample, sequenced in a study of blood T cell repertoires in COVID-19. Measured with immunoSEQ multiplex PCR; TCRdb has only the in-frame clones, and not every one. The sample shows 400,000 to 550,000 clones, nearly 90% of them seen only once. Material for sequencing was PBMCs or T cells enriched from blood (not recorded which). These receptors all stem from a woman between 18 and 30 years old with acute COVID-19.

This chain connects TRBV28 to TRBJ1-3; 7 bases are a match to TRBD1. This CDR3 contains 15 residues. The trim removed 6 bases at V and 8 bases at J, leaving 13 bases unmatched. The V gene's germline CDR1 is MDHEN and CDR2 SYDVKM. CDR3 sequence: CASRFRDSLGYTIYF. CDR3 DNA: TGTGCCAGCAGATTTCGGGACAGTCTTGGGTACACCATATATTTT.

The J gene is TRBJ2-5, the V gene TRBV5-5; 9 bases fit TRBD2. Per the germline V gene, CDR1 is SGHKS and CDR2 is YYEKEE (reference sequence). J gave up 5 bases and V 1 base, and 6 bases lay outside the gene matches. The CDR3 extends over 15 amino acids. Written as DNA, the CDR3 is TGTGCCAGCAGCTTGTGGCGGGAGGGCGATGAGACCCAGTACTTC. Protein product: CASSLWREGDETQYF.

J is TRBJ1-1 and V is TRBV21-1; the DNA was not used to check the table's D call, TRBD1. TRBV21-1 is assigned pseudogene status. There are 21 residues in the CDR3. For the CDR3, the DNA is TGTGCCAGCAGCAAAGTGGCAAGGGGCGGATCCTACCATCTACGGAACACTGAAGCTTTCTTT. It encodes CASSKVARGGSYHLRNTEAFF.

The chain employs TRBV23-1 and TRBJ2-7; 7 bases align to TRBD2. TRBV23-1 is an ORF for which the function is uncertain. This CDR3 contains 12 residues. The V and J ends lost 7 bases and 4 bases, in that order; junction bases with no gene match: 4. CDR3 coding DNA: TGCGCCAGCATCTGCGGGAGTTACGAGCAGTACTTC. This codes for CASICGSYEQYF.

The rearrangement uses TRBV28 and TRBJ1-4; maybe TRBD1 (5 bases). V dropped 2 bases and J dropped 4 bases, with 8 bases sitting between them. Germline loops: CDR1 MDHEN, CDR2 SYDVKM. CDR3 size: 14 residues. Here the CDR3 reads CASSLGGINEKLFF. The DNA of the CDR3 is TGTGCCAGCAGTTTAGGGGGGATTAATGAAAAACTGTTTTTT.

The CDR3 protein is CASSITSQETQYF. The DNA of the CDR3 is TGTGCCAGTAGTATAACCAGCCAAGAGACCCAGTACTTC. This chain uses TRBV19 with TRBJ2-5; no clear D gene. From germline, CDR1 is LNHDA and CDR2 SQIVND (reference sequence). The ends were cut back, 2 bases at V and 1 base at J, with 5 bases in the middle. This CDR3 spans 13 amino acids.

The chain has TRBV19 and TRBJ2-5; D might be TRBD2 (7 bases). This CDR3 region has 15 residues. Germline assignment: CDR1 LNHDA and CDR2 SQIVND (reference sequence). Deletions cut 3 bases from V and 5 bases from J, with 16 bases between. The CDR3 DNA reads TGTGCCAGTAGTATTCGGGGGGCGGTCGGGGAGACCCAGTACTTC. Translation gives CASSIRGAVGETQYF.

This clone was seen a few times. The rearrangement links TRBV6-5 to TRBJ2-7, with TRBD1 identical over 11 bases. J was trimmed by 5 bases and V by 5 bases; bases with no gene match: 8. The V gene's germline CDR1 is MNHEY and CDR2 SVGAGI. The CDR3 is 15 amino acids. The DNA of the CDR3 is TGTGCCAGCAGTCGGCCGGGACAGGGGGGCCACGAGCAGTACTTC. Translated: CASSRPGQGGHEQYF.

This chain connects TRBV28 to TRBJ2-3; 7 bases fit TRBD2. CDR3 length: 17 residues. Per the germline V gene, CDR1 is MDHEN and CDR2 is SYDVKM. With V trimmed by 6 bases and J by 2 bases, 14 bases remained unmatched. The CDR3 is CASSPPLGLEATDTQYF. In DNA, the CDR3 is TGTGCCAGCAGCCCCCCCCTTGGACTAGAAGCCACAGATACGCAGTATTTT.

This rearrangement joins TRBV12-3 or TRBV12-4 to TRBJ1-1, with D possibly TRBD1 on 5 matching bases. Trimming left V 8 bases short and J 5 bases short, with 15 bases between. The CDR3 totals 13 residues. CDR3 residues: CASSGGTDTEAFF. Here the CDR3 DNA reads TGTGCCAGCTCTGGGGGGACGGATACTGAAGCTTTCTTT.

This chain joins TRBV2 and TRBJ1-2; TRBD1 agrees at 7 bases. The V and J ends lost 4 bases and 2 bases, in that order; junction bases with no gene match: 4. The germline V gene has CDR1 SNHLY and CDR2 FYNNEI. CDR3 size: 14 residues. As DNA, the CDR3 is TGTGCCAGCAGTGTACAGGGGAGCAACTATGGCTACACCTTC. This gives the protein CASSVQGSNYGYTF.

The chain carries TRBV25-1 and TRBJ1-6, with D perhaps TRBD1 (5 bases). Germline-derived CDR1 and CDR2 are MGHDK and SYGVNS. Trimming stripped 3 bases from V and 6 bases from J, with 15 bases between. This CDR3 has 16 residues. The CDR3 region is CASSDKTVDLNSPLHF. CDR3 in DNA: TGTGCCAGCAGTGATAAGACAGTCGATCTTAATTCACCCCTCCACTTT.

The chain joins TRBV27 to TRBJ1-1; 8 bases are shared with TRBD1. The CDR3 is 12 residues long. V trimming: 5 bases; J trimming: 7 bases; junction bases outside the gene matches: 3. Germline loops: CDR1 MNHEY, CDR2 SMNVEV (reference sequence). The CDR3 here is CASSRTGFEAFF. The DNA of the CDR3 is TGTGCCAGCAGTCGGACAGGGTTTGAAGCTTTCTTT.

V is TRBV21-1 and J is TRBJ2-3; the D call of TRBD1 is as the table states it, not checked on the DNA. TRBV21-1 is a pseudogene locus. This CDR3 has 15 amino acids. The CDR3 loop reads CASKQGTGETDTQYF. The CDR3, as DNA: TGTGCCAGCAAGCAAGGGACAGGGGAGACAGATACGCAGTATTTT.

The V and J genes are TRBV5-1 and TRBJ1-6, with a possible D match to TRBD1 (6 bases). The CDR3 totals 15 residues. Trimming left V 4 bases short and J 5 bases short, with 13 bases between. CDR1 is SGHRS and CDR2 is YFSETQ in the germline V gene. The CDR3 loop is CASSQDRTHNSPLHF. The CDR3 region has the DNA TGCGCCAGCAGCCAAGACAGGACCCATAATTCACCCCTCCACTTT.

The rearrangement uses TRBV18 and TRBJ2-1; 7 nucleotides align to TRBD2. This CDR3 is built from 16 residues. Losses at the gene ends were 0 bases for V and 4 bases for J; bases not matched to a gene: 6. Germline V gives CDR1 KGHSH, CDR2 LQKENI. The CDR3: CASSPPGGIAYNEQFF. The CDR3 DNA is TGTGCCAGCTCACCACCGGGAGGGATAGCGTACAATGAGCAGTTCTTC.

This chain uses TRBV27 with TRBJ1-6; D is undetermined. Germline loops: CDR1 MNHEY, CDR2 SMNVEV (reference sequence). The ends were cut back, 5 bases at V and 6 bases at J, with 14 bases in the middle. The CDR3 runs 15 residues. The CDR3, as DNA: TGTGCCAGCAGTCTTGGGCAGTTTGGTAATTCACCCCTCCACTTT. This encodes CASSLGQFGNSPLHF.